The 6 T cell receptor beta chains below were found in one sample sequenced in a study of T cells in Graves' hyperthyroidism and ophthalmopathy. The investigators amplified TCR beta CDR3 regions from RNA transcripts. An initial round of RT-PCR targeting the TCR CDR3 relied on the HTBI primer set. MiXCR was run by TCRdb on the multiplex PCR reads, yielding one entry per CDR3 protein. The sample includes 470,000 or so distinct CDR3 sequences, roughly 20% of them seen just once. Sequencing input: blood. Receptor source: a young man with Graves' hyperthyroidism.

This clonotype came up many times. The CDR3 sequence: CASSPHGTQDSYEQYF. The DNA of the CDR3 is TGTGCCAGCAGTCCCCACGGGACACAGGACTCCTACGAGCAGTACTTC. The chain carries TRBV28 and TRBJ2-7, with a weak D call TRBD1 (6 bases). This CDR3 comprises 16 residues. Germline-derived CDR1 and CDR2 are MDHEN and SYDVKM. The V end was cut by 5 bases, the J end by 0 bases, with 17 bases between.

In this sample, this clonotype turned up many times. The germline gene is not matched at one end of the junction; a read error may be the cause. CDR3 in DNA: TGTGCCAGCAGTCTTGATTACCTCCGGGGGGAAGCTCTCTTT. Translation: CASSLDYLRGEALF. V and J are TRBV28 and TRBJ1-1, with D tentatively TRBD1 (5 bases). CDR3 length equals 14 residues. Per germline, CDR1 MDHEN and CDR2 SYDVKM.

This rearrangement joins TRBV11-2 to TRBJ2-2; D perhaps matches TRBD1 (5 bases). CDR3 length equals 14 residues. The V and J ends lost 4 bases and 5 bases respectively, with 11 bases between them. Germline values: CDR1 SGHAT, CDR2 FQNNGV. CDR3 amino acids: CASSWRRGTGELFF. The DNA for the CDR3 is TGTGCCAGCAGCTGGCGTAGGGGAACCGGGGAGCTGTTTTTT.

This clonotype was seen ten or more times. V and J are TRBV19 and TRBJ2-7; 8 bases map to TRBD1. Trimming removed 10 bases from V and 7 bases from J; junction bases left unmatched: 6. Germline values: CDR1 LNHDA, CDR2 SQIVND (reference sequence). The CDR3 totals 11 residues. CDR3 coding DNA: TGTGCCACCAGGACAGGGCCTGAGCAGTACTTC. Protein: CATRTGPEQYF.

CDR3 sequence reads: CASSSQQQGSRGYTF. The CDR3 DNA is TGTGCCAGCAGCTCCCAACAACAGGGCTCGAGAGGCTACACCTTC. The chain recombines TRBV9 with TRBJ1-2, with D possibly matching TRBD1 (6 bases). CDR1 is SGDLS, CDR2 YYNGEE, per germline. Between the trimmed V and J ends, which lost 4 bases and 8 bases, there was a span of 21 bases. CDR3 length: 15 residues.

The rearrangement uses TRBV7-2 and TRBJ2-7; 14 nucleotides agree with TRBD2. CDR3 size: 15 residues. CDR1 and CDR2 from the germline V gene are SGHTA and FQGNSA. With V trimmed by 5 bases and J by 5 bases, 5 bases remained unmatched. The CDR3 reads CASSRGTSGGDEQYF. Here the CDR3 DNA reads TGTGCCAGCAGCCGTGGGACTAGCGGGGGAGACGAGCAGTACTTC.